These 15 T cell receptor beta chains were all obtained from the same sample, sequenced in a study of spatial heterogeneity in lung cancer. Time point specified: blood at routine non-recurrence follow-up after resection. TCRdb fed the 5' RACE reads into MiXCR, producing one record per CDR3 protein. The table records around 41,000 distinct CDR3 sequences, 20% to 25% of them present only once. This specimen consisted of PBMCs, obtained at follow-up. The receptors derive from a female donor with early-stage non-small cell lung cancer.

The rearrangement joins TRBV7-2 to TRBJ2-1; D is unresolved. Germline V gene data show CDR1 as SGHTA and CDR2 as FQGNSA. V lost 0 bases, J lost 6 bases, and 9 bases lay in between. CDR3 size: 14 residues. In nucleotides, the CDR3 is TGTGCCAGCAGCTTAGCCTTGGGCTTCAATGAGCAGTTCTTC. Its translation is CASSLALGFNEQFF.

This clonotype has ten or more counts. The rearrangement joins TRBV29-1 to TRBJ2-1, with TRBD2 as a possible D gene (5 bases). Germline values: CDR1 SQVTM, CDR2 ANQGSEA. This CDR3 contains 11 residues. The CDR3 bases are TGCACAGGAGGTGCCAACAATGAGCAGTTCTTC. Protein: CTGGANNEQFF.

The chain joins TRBV29-1 to TRBJ2-1; 8 bases are a match to TRBD2. Trimming took 7 bases from V and 0 from J; bases not matched to a gene: 2. The CDR3 has 13 residues. Germline V gene data show CDR1 as SQVTM and CDR2 as ANQGSEA. CDR3 amino acids: CSGGRISYNEQFF. In DNA, the CDR3 is TGCAGCGGCGGGAGGATCTCCTACAATGAGCAGTTCTTC.

This clonotype is medium-sized. The chain couples TRBV24-1 to TRBJ2-7, with D unresolved. The germline V gene encodes CDR1 KGHDR and CDR2 SFDVKD. V was trimmed by 0 bases and J by 7 bases, leaving 6 bases between them. This CDR3 contains 12 residues. CDR3 coding DNA: TGTGCCACCAGTGATTTGGGAAGAGAGCAGTACTTC. Translating it yields CATSDLGREQYF.

This clonotype was seen a handful of times. V usage is TRBV27 and J usage is TRBJ2-1; TRBD2 matches at 11 bases. Germline CDR1 is MNHEY and CDR2 is SMNVEV (reference sequence). The CDR3 is made up of 16 amino acids. Trimming removed 1 base from V and 3 bases from J; junction bases left unmatched: 2. DNA of the CDR3: TGTGCCAGCAGTTTATATAGCGGGAGGGTCTACAATGAGCAGTTCTTC. Encoded protein: CASSLYSGRVYNEQFF.

This clonotype was counted a single time. The chain uses TRBV29-1 and TRBJ2-6; tentatively, D is TRBD1 (5 bases). V was pared by 6 bases and J by 1 base, with 7 bases between. The CDR3 spans 13 residues. Germline V CDR1 and CDR2: SQVTM, ANQGSEA. The CDR3 DNA reads TGCAGCGTCTCAGGGTCTGGGGCCAACGTCCTGACTTTC. This codes for CSVSGSGANVLTF.

The chain uses TRBV19 and TRBJ2-3; a weak D match, TRBD2 (6 bases). CDR1 and CDR2 from the germline V gene are LNHDA and SQIVND (reference sequence). The V end lost 6 bases, the J end lost 2 bases, and 15 bases lay between the germline ends. The CDR3 consists of 15 residues. CDR3 bases: TGTGCCAGTAGCAGGACTAAGCGGGTCACAGATACGCAGTATTTT. It codes for CASSRTKRVTDTQYF.

V is TRBV7-6 and J is TRBJ2-5, with D unclear. CDR3 size: 13 residues. Germline assignment: CDR1 SGHVS and CDR2 FNYEAQ. Trimming stripped 5 bases from V and 2 bases from J, with 9 bases between. The CDR3 sequence: CASSPQVQETQYF. The CDR3 DNA follows: TGTGCCAGCAGCCCTCAGGTTCAAGAGACCCAGTACTTC.

The rearrangement joins TRBV3-1 to TRBJ2-1, with D unresolved. V was cut by 4 bases and J by 0 bases, with 4 bases left in between. Germline loops: CDR1 LGHDT, CDR2 YNNKEL (reference sequence). This CDR3 has 13 residues. The CDR3 is CASSLNSYNEQFF. CDR3 nucleotides: TGTGCCAGCAGCCTCAACTCCTACAATGAGCAGTTCTTC.

The chain employs TRBV7-8 and TRBJ1-1, with D perhaps TRBD1 (5 bases). With 4 bases removed from V and 3 bases from J, the gap between germline ends came to 9 bases. CDR1 SGHVS and CDR2 FQNEAQ come from the germline V gene. The CDR3 loop spans 13 amino acids. DNA of the CDR3: TGTGCCAGCAGCTCTTTAGGGGACACTGAAGCTTTCTTT. It yields the protein CASSSLGDTEAFF.

There are many counts of this clonotype. This sequence joins TRBV21-1 and TRBJ2-3; the DNA was not compared with TRBD2, the D call given in the table. TRBV21-1 has pseudogene status. This CDR3 has 15 amino acids. CDR3 nucleotide sequence: TGTGCCAGCACCGGACTAGCGGGAGGGTTGGATACGCAGTATTTT. It specifies CASTGLAGGLDTQYF.

In this sample, this clonotype turned up a few times. The J gene is TRBJ2-2, the V gene TRBV11-3, with 10 positions matching TRBD1. CDR3 length: 16 residues. Unmatched junction bases numbered 6, after V lost 5 bases and J lost 3 bases. Germline CDR1 and CDR2: SGHNT and YENEEA. CDR3 DNA: TGTGCCAGCAGCCTTCCCGGGACAGGGGACACCGGGGAGCTGTTTTTT. It yields the protein CASSLPGTGDTGELFF.

The chain joins TRBV5-8 to TRBJ2-3; 11 nucleotides align to TRBD2. The CDR3 covers 16 residues. Germline V gives CDR1 SGHTS, CDR2 YDEGEE. The ends lost 3 bases at V and 4 bases at J; junction bases unmatched: 7. CDR3 nucleotide sequence: TGTGCCAGCAGCTCCTTACTAGCGGGGGCTTCAGATACGCAGTATTTT. This gives the protein CASSSLLAGASDTQYF.

The gene calls are TRBV27 and TRBJ1-1; 8 nucleotides match TRBD1. V lost 8 bases and J lost 1; bases outside the gene matches: 3. Germline V CDR1 and CDR2: MNHEY, SMNVEV (reference sequence). This CDR3 spans 13 amino acids. CDR3 DNA sequence: TGTGCCAGCCGGACAGGGAAGAACACTGAAGCTTTCTTT. Its translation: CASRTGKNTEAFF.

This clonotype was seen only a few times. The chain carries TRBV2 and TRBJ2-2, with TRBD2 as a possible D gene (5 bases). The germline gives CDR1 SNHLY, CDR2 FYNNEI. CDR3 length: 16 residues. Trimming left V 4 bases short and J 1 base short, with 13 bases between. CDR3 bases: TGTGCCAGCAGTGCACGGCGGGCTAGGAACACCGGGGAGCTGTTTTTT. Its protein product is CASSARRARNTGELFF.